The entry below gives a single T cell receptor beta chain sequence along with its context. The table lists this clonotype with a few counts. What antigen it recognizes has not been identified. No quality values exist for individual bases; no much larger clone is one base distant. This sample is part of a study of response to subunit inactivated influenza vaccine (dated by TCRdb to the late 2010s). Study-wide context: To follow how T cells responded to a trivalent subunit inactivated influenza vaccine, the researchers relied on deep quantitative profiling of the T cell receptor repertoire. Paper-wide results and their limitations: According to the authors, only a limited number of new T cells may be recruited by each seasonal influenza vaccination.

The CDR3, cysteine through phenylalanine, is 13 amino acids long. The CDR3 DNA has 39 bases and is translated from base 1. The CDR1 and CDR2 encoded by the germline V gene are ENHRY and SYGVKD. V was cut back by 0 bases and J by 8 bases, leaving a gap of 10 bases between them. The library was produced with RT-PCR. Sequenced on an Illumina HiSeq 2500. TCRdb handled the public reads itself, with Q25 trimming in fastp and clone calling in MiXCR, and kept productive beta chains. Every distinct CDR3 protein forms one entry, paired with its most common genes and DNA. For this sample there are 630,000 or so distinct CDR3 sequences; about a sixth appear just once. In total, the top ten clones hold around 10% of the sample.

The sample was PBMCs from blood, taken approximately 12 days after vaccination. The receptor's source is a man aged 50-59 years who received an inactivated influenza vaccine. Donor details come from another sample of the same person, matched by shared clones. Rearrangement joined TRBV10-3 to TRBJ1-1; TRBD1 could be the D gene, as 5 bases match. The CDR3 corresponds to CAISESRAGEAFF. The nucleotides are TGTGCCATCAGTGAGTCGAGGGCAGGGGAAGCTTTCTTT.